These 14 T cell receptor beta chains came from one sample sequenced in a study of blood T cell repertoires in COVID-19. TCRdb keeps only in-frame clones here, not all; method: immunoSEQ multiplex PCR. This table has roughly 100,000 clones, 87% appearing once. The sample comprised peripheral blood. These receptor sequences come from a man aged 50 or older with active COVID-19.

This chain connects TRBV7-2 to TRBJ1-4; TRBD1 might be the D (5 bases). The CDR3 runs to 14 residues. CDR1 is SGHTA and CDR2 is FQGNSA in the germline V gene. V was clipped by 6 bases and J by 5 bases, with 13 bases between them. CDR3 DNA sequence: TGTGCCAGCAGTTCTGGGCAGGGAAATGAAAAACTGTTTTTT. Translation: CASSSGQGNEKLFF.

This clone was seen a single time. The chain carries TRBV19 and TRBJ2-3; tentative D call: TRBD2 (7 bases). Between the trimmed V and J ends, which lost 9 bases and 4 bases, there was a span of 14 bases. The CDR3 has 13 amino acids. The germline gives CDR1 LNHDA, CDR2 SQIVND (reference sequence). DNA of the CDR3: TGTGCCAGCCTCTCGGGGGGCGCAGATACGCAGTATTTT. Protein product: CASLSGGADTQYF.

This chain connects TRBV5-8 to TRBJ2-7, with D possibly matching TRBD1 (6 bases). The CDR3 contains 14 residues. Trimming took 0 bases from V and 6 from J, leaving 13 bases between them. The V gene's germline CDR1 is SGHTS and CDR2 YDEGEE. CDR3 region: CASSLGVGAGEQYF. Here the CDR3 DNA reads TGTGCCAGCAGCTTGGGAGTGGGGGCGGGCGAGCAGTACTTC.

The V and J genes are TRBV28 and TRBJ2-2; D uncertain. This CDR3 has 11 amino acids. Between the trimmed V and J ends, which lost 5 bases and 7 bases, there was a span of 5 bases. The germline CDR1 and CDR2 sequences are MDHEN and SYDVKM. CDR3 residues: CASSIRGELFF. For the CDR3, the DNA is TGTGCCAGCAGTATTCGCGGGGAGCTGTTTTTT.

As DNA, the CDR3 is TGTGCCAGCAGCCAAGCCGCGGCCATAAACACCGGGGAGCTGTTTTTT. Translated: CASSQAAAINTGELFF. This chain joins TRBV3-1 (or the pseudogene TRBV3-2) and TRBJ2-2; D gene uncertain. The CDR3 is made up of 16 amino acids. CDR1 is LGHDT, CDR2 YNNKEL, per germline (reference sequence). The V gene lost 1 base and the J gene lost 2 bases, with 11 bases spanning the gap.

V usage is TRBV28 and J usage is TRBJ1-4; 7 positions match TRBD1. Germline V gene sequence: CDR1 MDHEN, CDR2 SYDVKM. V lost 5 bases and J lost 2; bases outside the gene matches: 2. The CDR3 has 14 residues. The CDR3 is CASSRDSTNEKLFF. CDR3 DNA: TGTGCCAGCAGTAGGGACAGTACTAATGAAAAACTGTTTTTT. Full variable domain (rest looked up from reference TRBV28 and TRBJ1-4): DVKVTQSSRYLVKRTGEKVFLECVQDMDHENMFWYRQDPGLGLRLIYFSYDVKMKEKGDIPEGYSVSREKKERFSLILESASTNQTSMYLCASSRDSTNEKLFFGSGTQLSVL.

The gene calls are TRBV9 and TRBJ1-1, with 8 positions matching TRBD1. Trimming removed 3 bases from V and 4 bases from J; junction bases left unmatched: 11. Looked up from germline, CDR1 is SGDLS and CDR2 is YYNGEE. The CDR3 covers 16 residues. The CDR3 nucleotides are TGTGCCAGCAGCGGAGGAGGAAGACAGGGGAGCACTGAAGCTTTCTTT. Residues: CASSGGGRQGSTEAFF.

The rearrangement joins TRBV10-3 to TRBJ1-2, with 10 bases aligning to TRBD1. J was trimmed by 7 bases and V by 3 bases; bases with no gene match: 8. Per germline, CDR1 ENHRY and CDR2 SYGVKD. The CDR3 has 15 amino acids. The CDR3 reads CAISERGQGYGGYTF. The CDR3 bases are TGTGCCATCAGTGAACGGGGACAGGGGTATGGTGGCTACACCTTC.

This rearrangement joins TRBV9 to TRBJ2-3, with D tentatively TRBD2 (5 bases). CDR1 and CDR2 (germline): SGDLS, YYNGEE. This CDR3 spans 15 amino acids. V lost 0 bases and J lost 0, with 8 bases in between. CDR3 in amino acids: CASSVDSASTDTQYF. CDR3 bases: TGTGCCAGCAGCGTAGATAGCGCCAGCACAGATACGCAGTATTTT.

The chain has TRBV18 and TRBJ2-7; 8 positions match TRBD2. Losses at the gene ends were 0 bases for V and 8 bases for J; bases not matched to a gene: 9. This CDR3 contains 15 residues. Germline V gene lookup returns CDR1 KGHSH and CDR2 LQKENI. The DNA for the CDR3 is TGTGCCAGCTCACCACCCCCCAGCGGGGGTGAGAAGCAGTACTTC. Protein: CASSPPPSGGEKQYF.

This clone has a single count. The chain recombines TRBV19 with TRBJ1-1; 8 bases map to TRBD1. The CDR3 runs 14 residues. The V gene's germline CDR1 is LNHDA and CDR2 SQIVND (reference sequence). V lost 4 bases to trimming and J lost 1 base; unmatched junction nucleotides: 2. CDR3 in amino acids: CASSKDRANTEAFF. In DNA form, the CDR3 reads TGTGCCAGTAGTAAGGACAGGGCGAACACTGAAGCTTTCTTT.

This clone was seen only a few times. The rearrangement uses TRBV7-2 and TRBJ1-5; 7 nucleotides agree with TRBD1. Germline V gene lookup returns CDR1 SGHTA and CDR2 FQGNSA. V lost 5 bases, J lost 0 bases, and 4 bases stayed unmatched. This CDR3 comprises 15 residues. The CDR3 DNA reads as TGTGCCAGCAGCCTATACAGGGGTAGCAATCAGCCCCAGCATTTT. As protein: CASSLYRGSNQPQHF.

The V and J genes are TRBV11-3 and TRBJ1-5, with 7 bases aligning to TRBD1. Looked up from germline, CDR1 is SGHNT and CDR2 is YENEEA. The trim removed 6 bases at V and 7 bases at J, leaving 6 bases unmatched. The CDR3 has 13 residues. The CDR3: CASRPTGWQPQHF. The CDR3 nucleotides are TGTGCCAGCAGGCCGACAGGGTGGCAGCCCCAGCATTTT.

This clone was seen a single time. The chain is built from TRBV6-5 and TRBJ2-1; D uncertain. Looked up from germline, CDR1 is MNHEY and CDR2 is SVGAGI. The CDR3 has 14 residues. V was trimmed by 10 bases and J by 0 bases, leaving 13 bases between them. This CDR3 reads CATQALGSYNEQFF. As DNA, the CDR3 is TGTGCCACCCAAGCCCTCGGCTCCTACAATGAGCAGTTCTTC.